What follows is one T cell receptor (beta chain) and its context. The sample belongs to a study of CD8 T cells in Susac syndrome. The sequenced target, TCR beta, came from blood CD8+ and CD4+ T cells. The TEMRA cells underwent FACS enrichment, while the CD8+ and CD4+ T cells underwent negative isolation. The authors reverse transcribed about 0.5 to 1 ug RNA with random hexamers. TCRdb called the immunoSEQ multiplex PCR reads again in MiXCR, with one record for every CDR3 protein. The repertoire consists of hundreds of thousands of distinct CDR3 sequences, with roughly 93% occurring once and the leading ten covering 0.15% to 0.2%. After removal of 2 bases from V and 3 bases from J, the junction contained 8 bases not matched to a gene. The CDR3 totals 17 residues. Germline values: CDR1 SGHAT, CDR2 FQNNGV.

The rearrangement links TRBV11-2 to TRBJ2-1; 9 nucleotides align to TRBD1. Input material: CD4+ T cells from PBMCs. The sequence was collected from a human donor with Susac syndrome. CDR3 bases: TGTGCCAGCAGCTTAAGAGACAGGGGGGTGATCTACAATGAGCAGTTCTTC. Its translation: CASSLRDRGVIYNEQFF.